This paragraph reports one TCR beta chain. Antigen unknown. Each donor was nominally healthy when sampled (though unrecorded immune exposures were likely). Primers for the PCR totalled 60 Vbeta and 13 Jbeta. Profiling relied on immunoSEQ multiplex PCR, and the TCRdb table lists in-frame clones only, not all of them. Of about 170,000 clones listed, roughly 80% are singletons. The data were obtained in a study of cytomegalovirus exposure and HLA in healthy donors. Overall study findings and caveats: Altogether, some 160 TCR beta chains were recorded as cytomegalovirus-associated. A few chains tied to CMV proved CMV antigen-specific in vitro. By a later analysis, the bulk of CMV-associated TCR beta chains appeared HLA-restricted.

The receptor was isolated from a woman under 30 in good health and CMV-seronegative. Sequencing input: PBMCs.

The CDR3 DNA sequence: TGTGCCAGCAGGAGAGGGACTAGCGGGAACTTAGTTGAGTTCTTC. Translation gives CASRRGTSGNLVEFF. The rearrangement joins TRBV2 to TRBJ2-1; TRBD2 matches at 13 bases. Unmatched junction bases numbered 13, after V lost 6 bases and J lost 14 bases. CDR3 length: 15 residues. CDR1 and CDR2 from the germline V gene are SNHLY and FYNNEI.